This is a list of T cell receptor beta chains from one sample in a study of OX40 agonist ivuxolimab in advanced cancers. Assay: immunoSEQ multiplex PCR; the TCRdb copy retains only in-frame clones and omits some. The sample lists about 35,000 clones; nearly 85% were seen once. Source: CD4+ or CD8+ T cells sorted from blood, taken in a trial of the OX40 agonist ivuxolimab. The receptor source for this set is an adult with an advanced solid tumor such as melanoma, head and neck, liver or kidney cancer. Both conserved end residues are part of each CDR3. A D gene is named only where the DNA matches it firmly. Some rows mark clone size as missing; the rest say once, few, many or name a class of expanded clone.

j_call,v_call,clone_size,d_call,cdr3_aa,cdr3_nt
TRBJ1-1,TRBV19,NA,NA,CASRHGTLGTEAFF,TGTGCCAGTAGGCACGGGACCCTTGGCACTGAAGCTTTCTTT
TRBJ2-7,TRBV9,NA,NA,CASSVEPDTYEQYF,TGTGCCAGCAGCGTAGAGCCAGATACCTACGAGCAGTACTTC
TRBJ1-1,TRBV9,large,NA,CASSDPKGEAFF,TGTGCCAGCTCAGATCCTAAGGGAGAAGCTTTCTTT
TRBJ2-7,TRBV19,NA,TRBD2,CASSIVAGAYEQYF,TGTGCCAGTAGTATAGTAGCGGGAGCCTACGAGCAGTACTTC
TRBJ2-5,TRBV6-1,NA,NA,CATYLMQETQYF,TGTGCCACTTATCTCATGCAAGAGACCCAGTACTTC
TRBJ2-7,TRBV6-1,NA,NA,CASSERLYEQYF,TGTGCCAGCAGTGAACGATTATACGAGCAGTACTTC
TRBJ1-2,TRBV4-3,NA,NA,CASSQDRGFIGYTF,TGCGCCAGCAGCCAAGACAGGGGATTTATTGGCTACACCTTC
TRBJ2-6,TRBV5-1,NA,NA,CASSAFGSDGANVLTF,TGCGCCAGCAGCGCCTTTGGCTCCGATGGGGCCAACGTCCTGACTTTC
TRBJ2-4,TRBV11-2,NA,NA,CASSLGELTGIAKNIQYF,TGTGCCAGCAGCTTAGGCGAGTTAACGGGCATAGCCAAAAACATTCAGTACTTC
TRBJ1-2,TRBV25-1,NA,NA,CASSEFFLGGTYGYTF,TGTGCCAGCAGTGAATTTTTTTTGGGGGGAACATATGGCTACACCTTC
TRBJ1-1,TRBV5-1,NA,NA,CASSFRGGWTEAFF,TGCGCCAGCAGCTTTAGGGGGGGTTGGACTGAAGCTTTCTTT
TRBJ2-3,TRBV28,once,NA,CASSLKAGGQDTQYF,TGTGCCAGCAGTTTAAAGGCAGGGGGGCAAGATACGCAGTATTTT
TRBJ2-7,TRBV6-1,NA,TRBD1,CASSGGTEAYEQYF,TGTGCCAGCAGTGGTGGGACAGAAGCCTACGAGCAGTACTTC
TRBJ2-3,TRBV4-3,NA,NA,CASSQEGAATDTQYF,TGCGCCAGCAGCCAAGAGGGTGCGGCCACAGATACGCAGTATTTT
TRBJ1-2,TRBV7-8,NA,TRBD1,CASSRDRGLINYGYTF,TGTGCCAGCAGCCGGGACAGGGGGCTCATAAACTATGGCTACACCTTC
TRBJ2-7,TRBV15,NA,NA,CATSRDIGQGSYEQYF,TGTGCCACCAGCAGAGACATTGGGCAGGGTTCCTACGAGCAGTACTTC
TRBJ2-2,TRBV27,NA,NA,CASSFSGPGGPGELFF,TGTGCCAGCAGTTTTTCAGGGCCTGGAGGTCCCGGGGAGCTGTTTTTT
TRBJ1-4,TRBV9,NA,TRBD1,CASSSDGQGGEKLFF,TGTGCCAGCAGCTCCGACGGACAGGGAGGCGAAAAACTGTTTTTT
TRBJ1-2,TRBV15,NA,NA,CATSRDMGNRAYGYTF,TGTGCCACCAGCAGAGATATGGGGAACAGGGCGTATGGCTACACCTTC
TRBJ2-7,TRBV7-9,NA,NA,CASSAARGWYEQYF,TGTGCCAGCAGCGCCGCCAGGGGTTGGTACGAGCAGTACTTC
TRBJ2-3,TRBV28,NA,TRBD2,CASSWGGRGTDTQYF,TGTGCCAGCAGTTGGGGCGGGAGGGGTACAGATACGCAGTATTTT
TRBJ2-3,TRBV13,NA,NA,CASSSELGAQYF,TGTGCCAGCAGCTCGGAACTGGGTGCGCAGTATTTT
TRBJ2-5,TRBV4-1,NA,TRBD1,CASSQTGQGQETQYF,TGCGCCAGCAGCCAAACAGGACAGGGGCAAGAGACCCAGTACTTC
TRBJ2-2,TRBV6-5,NA,TRBD1,CASSHGQGAGELFF,TGTGCCAGCAGCCATGGACAGGGGGCCGGGGAGCTGTTTTTT
TRBJ2-1,TRBV9,NA,TRBD2,CASSVGTGLAGVLQFF,TGTGCCAGCAGCGTAGGCACCGGGCTAGCGGGAGTCCTGCAGTTCTTC
TRBJ2-2,TRBV5-1,NA,NA,CASSLPWAGDTGELFF,TGTGCCAGCAGCTTACCGTGGGCCGGGGACACCGGGGAGCTGTTTTTT
TRBJ1-1,TRBV27,NA,NA,CASGGGWNTEAFF,TGTGCCAGTGGGGGGGGGTGGAACACTGAAGCTTTCTTT
TRBJ2-1,TRBV7-8,once,NA,CASSLALTGGQFF,TGTGCCAGCAGCTTAGCGCTAACAGGTGGGCAGTTCTTC
TRBJ2-7,TRBV15,NA,NA,CATSRDRANPYEQYF,TGTGCCACCAGCAGAGATCGGGCTAACCCCTACGAGCAGTACTTC
TRBJ2-7,TRBV11-1,NA,NA,CASSPTGYEQYF,TGTGCCAGCAGCCCGACAGGCTACGAGCAGTACTTC
TRBJ2-7,TRBV14,NA,NA,CASSQDRGYEQYF,TGTGCCAGCAGCCAAGATAGGGGGTACGAGCAGTACTTC
TRBJ2-7,TRBV5-6,NA,NA,CASSWSPSSYEQYF,TGTGCCAGCAGCTGGTCCCCGAGCTCCTACGAGCAGTACTTC
TRBJ2-1,TRBV4-1,NA,TRBD2,CASSQGTSGRTVYNEQFF,TGCGCCAGCAGCCAGGGTACTAGCGGGCGGACGGTGTACAATGAGCAGTTCTTC
TRBJ1-4,TRBV30,NA,NA,CAWGSPGPREKLFF,TGTGCCTGGGGGTCTCCGGGCCCTCGGGAAAAACTGTTTTTT
TRBJ1-2,TRBV27,NA,NA,CASSPRGILGYTF,TGTGCCAGCAGTCCGAGGGGCATTTTGGGCTACACCTTC
TRBJ1-2,TRBV13,NA,NA,CASKNTAGDYGYTF,TGTGCCAGTAAAAACACGGCGGGGGACTATGGCTACACCTTC
TRBJ2-1,TRBV5-1,NA,TRBD2,CASSLATLAGNEQFF,TGCGCCAGCAGCTTGGCCACGCTAGCGGGGAATGAGCAGTTCTTC
TRBJ1-4,TRBV27,NA,TRBD1,CATSGPGQGRRELFF,TGTGCCACCTCTGGACCCGGACAGGGGCGGAGGGAACTGTTTTTT
TRBJ2-2,TRBV27,once,NA,CASSLYEGGELFF,TGTGCCAGCAGTTTGTACGAGGGTGGGGAGCTGTTTTTT
TRBJ1-3,TRBV7-3,NA,NA,CASSLAGDTGNTIYF,TGTGCCAGCAGCTTAGCTGGGGATACTGGAAACACCATATATTTT